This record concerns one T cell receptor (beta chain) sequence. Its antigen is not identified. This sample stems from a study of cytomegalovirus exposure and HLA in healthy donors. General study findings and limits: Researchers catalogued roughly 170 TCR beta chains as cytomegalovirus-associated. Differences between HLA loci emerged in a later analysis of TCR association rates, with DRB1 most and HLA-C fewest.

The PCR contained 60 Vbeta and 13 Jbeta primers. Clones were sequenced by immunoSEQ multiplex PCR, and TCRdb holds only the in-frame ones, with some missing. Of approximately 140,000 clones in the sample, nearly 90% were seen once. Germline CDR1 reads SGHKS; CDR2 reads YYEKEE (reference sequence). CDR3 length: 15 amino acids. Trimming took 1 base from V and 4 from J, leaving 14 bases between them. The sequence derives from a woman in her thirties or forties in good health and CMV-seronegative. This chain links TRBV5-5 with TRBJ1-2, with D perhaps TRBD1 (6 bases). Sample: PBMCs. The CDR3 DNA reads TGTGCCAGCAGCTTGAGGCAGGGGACTATCTATGGCTACACCTTC. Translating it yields CASSLRQGTIYGYTF. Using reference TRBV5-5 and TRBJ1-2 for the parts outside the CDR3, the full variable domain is DAGVTQSPTHLIKTRGQQVTLRCSPISGHKSVSWYQQVLGQGPQFIFQYYEKEERGRGNFPDRFSARQFPNYSSELNVNALLLGDSALYLCASSLRQGTIYGYTFGSGTRLTVV.